The 6 T cell receptor beta chains below all came from one sample that was sequenced in a study of spatial heterogeneity in lung cancer. Time point: sample taken at primary tumor resection. Tumor, nontumor lung or frozen PBMC supplied whole RNA that was sequenced unsorted. TCRdb re-analysed the 5' RACE reads in MiXCR, keeping a single row per CDR3 protein. The sample has about 15,000 distinct CDR3 sequences; about a tenth are singletons. The sample in question was PBMCs, obtained at surgery. These receptors were collected from a female donor with early-stage non-small cell lung cancer.

This clonotype showed up many times. This chain uses TRBV6-6 with TRBJ2-5, with D perhaps matching TRBD1 or TRBD2 (6 bases each). This CDR3 has 16 residues. Germline CDR1 reads MNHNY; CDR2 reads SVGAGI (reference sequence). Deletions cut 6 bases from V and 3 bases from J, with 20 bases between. CDR3 nucleotides: TGTGCCAGCAGACCTCCCCACCGAGGGGGGAAAGAGACCCAGTACTTC. Its translation: CASRPPHRGGKETQYF.

Notes on this clonotype: A read error may produce the germline difference seen at one junction end. This chain uses TRBV7-9 with TRBJ2-1; 10 nucleotides match TRBD2. CDR3 length: 15 residues. From germline, CDR1 is SEHNR and CDR2 FQNEAQ (reference sequence). CDR3 DNA: TGTGCCAGCAGCGTAGCTACTAGCGGGGCAGGTGAGCAGTTCTTC. It codes for CASSVATSGAGEQFF.

There are many counts of this clonotype. The rearrangement joins TRBV4-2 to TRBJ2-7; 8 bases are a match to TRBD2. Per germline, CDR1 LGHNA and CDR2 YNFKEQ. V trimming: 3 bases; J trimming: 2 bases; junction bases outside the gene matches: 9. There are 16 residues in the CDR3. The CDR3 DNA sequence: TGTGCCAGCAGCCAGGGTTCTAGCGGGCCGACCTACGAGCAGTACTTC. It specifies CASSQGSSGPTYEQYF.

V gene TRBV20-1 combines with J gene TRBJ1-4, with TRBD1 matching over 7 bases. This CDR3 comprises 16 residues. Germline CDR1 is DFQATT and CDR2 is SNEGSKA (reference sequence). The ends lost 0 bases at V and 3 bases at J; junction bases unmatched: 7. The CDR3 protein is CSARELAQGSNEKLFF. In nucleotides, the CDR3 is TGCAGTGCTAGAGAGTTGGCACAGGGGTCTAATGAAAAACTGTTTTTT.

This clonotype has only a few counts. The chain links TRBV6-1 to TRBJ2-5, with TRBD1 matching 7 bases. This CDR3 is built from 13 residues. Germline CDR1 reads MNHNS; CDR2 reads SASEGT. Losses at the gene ends were 8 bases for V and 5 bases for J; bases not matched to a gene: 8. The CDR3 region is CASGDRAPETQYF. The CDR3 bases are TGTGCCAGCGGCGACAGGGCTCCCGAGACCCAGTACTTC.

The sample holds many counts of this clonotype. The J gene is TRBJ2-2, the V gene TRBV20-1, with D maybe TRBD1 (6 bases). The CDR3 loop spans 15 amino acids. Germline V gives CDR1 DFQATT, CDR2 SNEGSKA (reference sequence). V lost 6 bases and J lost 5, with 19 bases in between. The CDR3 coding sequence is TGCAGTGCCCTCTCTGGGGGCAGAAGTACCGGGGAGCTGTTTTTT. Amino acids: CSALSGGRSTGELFF.